This T cell receptor (beta chain) was obtained from a study of T-cell reconstitution after alpha-beta-depleted transplantation in children. Overall study findings and caveats: It was newly produced T cells that mostly accounted for T-cell counts and diversity one year after transplant. Reportedly, roughly two months post-transplant, alpha-beta T cells arose from several hundred expanded graft clones. Some patients' high day-60 TCRbeta diversity was traced to surviving recipient T cells and thymic progenitors.

Unique molecular identifiers were used to barcode this TCRbeta library. TCRdb called the PCR reads again in MiXCR, with one record for every CDR3 protein. The data contain roughly 240,000 distinct CDR3 sequences, just under 8.5% of them seen just once; the ten biggest clones take up about 6.4%. In its sample, this clonotype was seen many times. Its specificity is not known. The receptor's source is a male patient younger than 18 who had a stem cell transplant for acute lymphoblastic leukemia, so the T cells may come from the graft donor. This specimen consisted of PBMCs, mostly from graft donor cells, obtained 180 days after TCRalphabeta/CD19-depleted stem cell transplant.

The chain's CDR3 is CASSFIGGGLAGGREQYF. As DNA, the CDR3 is TGTGCCAGCAGTTTCATAGGAGGAGGACTAGCGGGGGGGCGGGAGCAGTACTTC. The gene calls are TRBV7-2 and TRBJ2-7, with 15 bases that match TRBD2. V trimming: 6 bases; J trimming: 7 bases; junction bases outside the gene matches: 16. The germline V gene encodes CDR1 SGHTA and CDR2 FQGNSA. This CDR3 has 18 residues.